This is a list of T cell receptor beta chains from one sample in a study of cytomegalovirus exposure and HLA in healthy donors. Using immunoSEQ multiplex PCR, the repertoire was profiled, and TCRdb retains in-frame clones only, with some absent. The sample consists of about 190,000 clones, over 70% of them appearing once. The sequenced material came from PBMCs. Every receptor here comes from a woman younger than 35 in good health and CMV-seropositive. CDR3s include the opening cysteine and the closing phenylalanine or tryptophan. Each record gives: D gene, V gene, J gene, clone size, CDR3 protein, CDR3 DNA. D genes are given only for firm matches. Clone size is stated in some rows and not others, as once, few, many or a class when expanded.

>NA|TRBV19|TRBJ1-2|NA
CASSHLRAGQEGYTF
TGTGCCAGTAGTCACCTTAGGGCAGGGCAAGAGGGCTACACCTTC
>TRBD1|TRBV27|TRBJ1-2|NA
CASSLGWRQGNYGYTF
TGTGCCAGCAGTTTAGGATGGCGACAGGGGAACTATGGCTACACCTTC
>TRBD2|TRBV9|TRBJ2-3|NA
CASSVLGLAGGNTDTQYF
TGTGCCAGCAGCGTATTGGGACTAGCGGGGGGAAACACAGATACGCAGTATTTT
>TRBD1|TRBV6-5|TRBJ1-2|NA
CASSSGTGFYGYTF
TGTGCCAGCAGTTCCGGGACAGGTTTTTATGGCTACACCTTC
>NA|TRBV5-6|TRBJ1-2|NA
CASSLSQISYGYTF
TGTGCCAGCAGCTTATCGCAGATATCCTATGGCTACACCTTC
>NA|TRBV2|TRBJ1-1|NA
CASTQGTNTEAFF
TGTGCCAGCACGCAGGGAACCAACACTGAAGCTTTCTTT
>TRBD1|TRBV6-1|TRBJ2-7|NA
CASSEGAWVFEQYF
TGTGCCAGCAGCGAGGGGGCGTGGGTATTCGAGCAGTACTTC
>NA|TRBV19|TRBJ1-5|NA
CASSISRAVWDSDQPQHF
TGTGCCAGTAGTATCTCCAGGGCGGTATGGGATAGTGATCAGCCCCAGCATTTT
>TRBD2|TRBV9|TRBJ2-1|NA
CASSRSGELYNEQFF
TGTGCCAGCAGCCGGAGCGGGGAACTCTACAATGAGCAGTTCTTC
>TRBD1|TRBV6-5|TRBJ2-2|few
CASKGSGGQGGLFF
TGTGCCAGCAAGGGGAGCGGTGGACAGGGCGGGCTGTTTTTT
>TRBD2|TRBV7-2|TRBJ2-5|NA
CASSSSGIQETQYF
TGTGCCAGCAGCTCTAGCGGGATTCAAGAGACCCAGTACTTC
>TRBD2|TRBV5-1|TRBJ2-7|NA
CASSLRTSGAEQYF
TGCGCCAGCAGCTTGAGGACTAGCGGGGCCGAGCAGTACTTC
>NA|TRBV15|TRBJ1-6|NA
CATSRPGSPLHF
TGTGCCACCAGCAGACCCGGTTCACCCCTCCACTTT
>NA|TRBV7-5|TRBJ2-1|NA
CVRSLASKRGAHNEQFF
TGTGTCAGAAGCTTAGCCTCCAAGCGGGGGGCCCACAATGAGCAGTTCTTC
>NA|TRBV7-9|TRBJ2-3|NA
CASSQTGSDTQYF
TGTGCCAGCAGCCAAACAGGGTCAGATACGCAGTATTTT
>TRBD2|TRBV9|TRBJ2-5|NA
CASSVFTSGKETQYF
TGTGCCAGCAGCGTTTTTACTAGCGGTAAAGAGACCCAGTACTTC
>TRBD1|TRBV5-1|TRBJ1-4|NA
CASSWSVSGTGNEKLFF
TGCGCCAGCAGCTGGTCAGTCTCCGGGACAGGGAATGAAAAACTGTTTTTT
>NA|TRBV2|TRBJ2-7|NA
CASSIRQAYEQYF
TGTGCCAGCAGTATAAGACAGGCCTACGAGCAGTACTTC
>NA|TRBV4-3|TRBJ1-3|NA
CASSPRQTNSGNTIYF
TGCGCCAGCAGCCCCCGACAGACCAACTCTGGAAACACCATATATTTT
>NA|TRBV6-5|TRBJ1-5|NA
CAGENYQPQHF
TGTGCTGGGGAGAACTATCAGCCCCAGCATTTT
>NA|TRBV19|TRBJ2-3|NA
CATSEGGTDTQYF
TGTGCCACTTCCGAGGGTGGAACAGATACGCAGTATTTT
>TRBD1|TRBV7-9|TRBJ2-2|NA
CATVTGAKMNTGELFF
TGTGCCACCGTGACAGGGGCGAAAATGAACACCGGGGAGCTGTTTTTT
>TRBD2|TRBV7-9|TRBJ2-1|NA
CSSSLVSGEYNEQFF
TGTTCCAGCAGCTTAGTAAGCGGGGAGTACAATGAGCAGTTCTTC
>NA|TRBV28|TRBJ2-3|NA
CASSPGTIGTDTQYF
TGTGCCAGCAGTCCGGGGACAATAGGGACAGATACGCAGTATTTT